These 23 T cell receptor beta chains originate from one sample sequenced in a study of persistence of HIV-infected CD4 T cells. Nonspecific anti-CD3/anti-CD28 bead stimulation represents the broad CD4+ T cell repertoire. Sorting of responding CD4+ T cells relied on upregulated CD40 ligand together with CD69. These receptors lack a known antigen. This was the immunoSEQ version 4 assay in survey mode. Libraries were prepared by immunoSEQ multiplex PCR; TCRdb keeps only in-frame clonotypes and omits some of them. The sample shows tens of thousands of clones, roughly nine tenths of them seen only once. This specimen was CD4+ T cells sorted from PBMCs after approximately 19-hour stimulation, taken from a patient who received antiretroviral therapy. These receptors all come from an adult man with HIV who was CMV-seropositive.

V and J are TRBV27 and TRBJ1-2, with D uncertain. The germline V gene has CDR1 MNHEY and CDR2 SMNVEV (reference sequence). This CDR3 has 14 residues. Trimming cost V 5 bases and J 5 bases, with 15 bases left between them. This CDR3 is CASSIDVGTYGYTF. Written as DNA, the CDR3 is TGTGCCAGCAGTATCGACGTTGGAACTTATGGCTACACCTTC.

V is TRBV5-4 and J is TRBJ1-6, with 9 bases that match TRBD1. The germline gives CDR1 SGHNT, CDR2 YYREEE (reference sequence). The CDR3 runs 13 residues. Trimming at V came to 7 bases and at J to 9 bases, leaving 5 bases not matched to a gene. Here the CDR3 DNA reads TGTGCCAGCTCCGGGACAGGGACTTCACCCCTCCACTTT. The encoded protein is CASSGTGTSPLHF.

The CDR3 region has the DNA TGCGCCAGCAGCTTGGGGAGGGGCCCGGACACCGGGGAGCTGTTTTTT. Protein: CASSLGRGPDTGELFF. The rearrangement joins TRBV5-1 to TRBJ2-2; possible D gene TRBD2, 6 bases. This CDR3 spans 16 amino acids. Per the germline V gene, CDR1 is SGHRS and CDR2 is YFSETQ. Trimming cost V 0 bases and J 3 bases, with 12 bases left between them.

This chain uses TRBV9 with TRBJ2-1; D possibly corresponds to TRBD2 (5 bases). The germline V gene has CDR1 SGDLS and CDR2 YYNGEE. This CDR3 contains 17 residues. The germline V and J ends were trimmed by 0 bases and 3 bases, with 16 bases remaining between them. CDR3 sequence (DNA): TGTGCCAGCAGCGTAGCCCATGGTGAGCGGAACTACAATGAGCAGTTCTTC. Translation: CASSVAHGERNYNEQFF.

V gene TRBV9 combines with J gene TRBJ2-5; 7 bases map to TRBD1. V shed 6 bases and J 5 bases; nucleotides not matched to a gene: 10. The CDR3 contains 14 residues. Germline V gene lookup returns CDR1 SGDLS and CDR2 YYNGEE. CDR3 amino acids: CASKRGQWEETQYF. The DNA of the CDR3 is TGTGCCAGCAAGAGGGGGCAATGGGAGGAGACCCAGTACTTC.

This rearrangement joins TRBV18 to TRBJ1-1; D is unclear. The CDR3 length is 18 residues. Per germline, CDR1 KGHSH and CDR2 LQKENI. V lost 1 base, J lost 1 base, and 19 bases lay in between. The CDR3 nucleotides are TGTGCCAGCTCACCACTCTCCTCAGTACCTCCCCAGAACACTGAAGCTTTCTTT. This codes for CASSPLSSVPPQNTEAFF.

The chain is built from TRBV5-5 and TRBJ2-7; no firm D call. The CDR3 covers 14 residues. The germline gives CDR1 SGHKS, CDR2 YYEKEE (reference sequence). V lost 0 bases and J 0 bases, leaving 7 bases between the germline ends. The CDR3 DNA reads TGTGCCAGCAGCTTGGGAGGATTCTCCTACGAGCAGTACTTC. Protein product: CASSLGGFSYEQYF.

The chain has TRBV7-2 and TRBJ2-1, with 7 bases matching TRBD1. CDR1 SGHTA and CDR2 FQGNSA come from the germline V gene. The CDR3 runs to 15 residues. The V segment lost 3 bases and the J segment 3 bases; nucleotides outside the gene matches: 5. The CDR3 region has the DNA TGTGCCAGCAGCTTTGAGACAGGGTTCTACAATGAGCAGTTCTTC. Protein: CASSFETGFYNEQFF.

This chain joins TRBV5-1 and TRBJ2-7, with a tentative D call TRBD1 (5 bases). The V gene lost 7 bases and the J gene lost 7 bases, with 12 bases spanning the gap. Germline V CDR1 and CDR2: SGHRS, YFSETQ. This CDR3 region has 11 residues. The CDR3: CASGANREQYF. The CDR3 region has the DNA TGCGCCAGCGGGGCAAATAGAGAGCAGTACTTC.

The J gene is TRBJ1-5, the V gene TRBV7-8, with a possible D match to TRBD1 (5 bases). Per germline, CDR1 SGHVS and CDR2 FQNEAQ. The V and J ends lost 1 base and 4 bases respectively, with 5 bases between them. The CDR3 has 13 residues. CDR3 sequence (DNA): TGTGCCAGCAGCTTAGACAGGAATCAGCCCCAGCATTTT. Amino acid sequence: CASSLDRNQPQHF.

The genes are TRBV9 and TRBJ2-1; the D gene could be TRBD1 or TRBD2 (5 bases each). Germline V gene sequence: CDR1 SGDLS, CDR2 YYNGEE. V was cut by 0 bases and J by 9 bases, with 25 bases left in between. The CDR3 is 18 residues long. CDR3 sequence: CASSVDPPGPAGSREQFF. CDR3 nucleotides: TGTGCCAGCAGCGTAGACCCCCCGGGGCCCGCAGGGAGCCGTGAGCAGTTCTTC.

This chain links TRBV28 with TRBJ2-7; TRBD2 matches at 8 bases. The germline V gene has CDR1 MDHEN and CDR2 SYDVKM. The trim removed 8 bases at V and 5 bases at J, leaving 11 bases unmatched. The CDR3 spans 14 residues. The CDR3 loop reads CASARLAGSHEQYF. In DNA form, the CDR3 reads TGTGCCAGCGCTCGGCTAGCGGGCAGCCACGAGCAGTACTTC.

The CDR3 is CASSQTGGGEQYF. The DNA for the CDR3 is TGTGCCAGCAGCCAGACAGGGGGCGGTGAGCAGTACTTC. The chain joins TRBV16 to TRBJ2-7; 10 nucleotides line up with TRBD1. V was clipped by 3 bases and J by 7 bases; unmatched bases: 3. The CDR3 is 13 residues long. Germline V gene data show CDR1 as KGHSY and CDR2 as FQNENV.

The chain employs TRBV3-1 (or the pseudogene TRBV3-2) and TRBJ2-3; D is unclear. The V and J ends lost 1 base and 2 bases respectively, with 10 bases between them. CDR1 is LGHDT and CDR2 is YNNKEL in the germline V gene (reference sequence). The CDR3 is 15 amino acids. The CDR3 protein is CASSQAAGPTDTQYF. The CDR3 nucleotides are TGTGCCAGCAGCCAAGCAGCAGGTCCCACAGATACGCAGTATTTT.

This CDR3 reads CASSLDPYEQYF. DNA of the CDR3: TGTGCCAGCAGTTTGGATCCCTACGAGCAGTACTTC. This chain links TRBV12-3 or TRBV12-4 with TRBJ2-7; the D is unclear. The CDR3 extends over 12 amino acids. The V and J ends lost 3 bases and 2 bases respectively, with 5 bases between them.

This clone was seen only once. The rearrangement joins TRBV10-3 to TRBJ1-1; perhaps TRBD1 as D (5 bases). The CDR3 length is 15 residues. Germline V CDR1 and CDR2: ENHRY, SYGVKD. V lost 7 bases to trimming and J lost 4 bases, with 19 bases between them. The CDR3: CAITGGMWGTTEAFF. DNA of the CDR3: TGTGCCATCACTGGAGGCATGTGGGGGACCACTGAAGCTTTCTTT.

The chain joins TRBV7-9 to TRBJ1-4, with TRBD1 matching 7 bases. The V and J ends lost 2 bases and 11 bases, in that order; junction bases with no gene match: 11. CDR1 and CDR2 from the germline V gene are SEHNR and FQNEAQ (reference sequence). This CDR3 comprises 15 residues. The CDR3 DNA is TGTGCCAGCAGCTTAAGCCAGGGGGGTTTGAGTAAACTGTTTTTT. It translates to CASSLSQGGLSKLFF.

This clone was seen more than once but under ten times. V and J are TRBV9 and TRBJ2-3, with 7 bases aligning to TRBD1. V shed 0 bases and J 0 bases; nucleotides not matched to a gene: 7. CDR1 and CDR2 (germline): SGDLS, YYNGEE. This CDR3 has 17 amino acids. The CDR3 bases are TGTGCCAGCAGCGTAGGGGGATTGGGACAGAGCACAGATACGCAGTATTTT. Amino acids: CASSVGGLGQSTDTQYF.

In its sample, this clone ranks as medium-sized. The same CDR3 is also encoded by other DNA sequences in this sample. The chain recombines TRBV2 with TRBJ2-3; D uncertain. The CDR3 consists of 12 residues. Between the trimmed V and J ends, which lost 4 bases and 3 bases, there was a span of 5 bases. Looked up from germline, CDR1 is SNHLY and CDR2 is FYNNEI. DNA of the CDR3: TGTGCCAGCAGTGTAGCAACAGATACGCAGTATTTT. Translated, it gives CASSVATDTQYF.

This clone was observed a single time. This chain connects TRBV15 to TRBJ2-2, with D possibly TRBD2 on 6 matching bases. V lost 0 bases and J 0 bases, leaving 17 bases between the germline ends. Germline V gene lookup returns CDR1 LNHNV and CDR2 YYDKDF (reference sequence). This CDR3 has 19 amino acids. In DNA, the CDR3 is TGTGCCACCAGCAGAGATGGGGGTGTAGCGGCTCCGAACACCGGGGAGCTGTTTTTT. Amino acid sequence: CATSRDGGVAAPNTGELFF.

The rearrangement joins TRBV12-5 to TRBJ2-3; 11 bases agree with TRBD1. This CDR3 contains 16 residues. The germline CDR1 and CDR2 sequences are LGHNT and FRNRAP. V lost 6 bases, J lost 2 bases, and 7 bases stayed unmatched. This CDR3 reads CASGPDRGHYTDTQYF. The CDR3 DNA reads TGTGCTAGTGGCCCGGACAGGGGGCATTACACAGATACGCAGTATTTT.

J is TRBJ2-6 and V is TRBV5-1; D is uncertain. The CDR3 consists of 14 residues. The germline V gene encodes CDR1 SGHRS and CDR2 YFSETQ. Trimming stripped 1 base from V and 2 bases from J, with 4 bases between. The CDR3: CASSLWAGANVLTF. DNA for the CDR3: TGCGCCAGCAGCTTGTGGGCTGGGGCCAACGTCCTGACTTTC.

This clone has just a few counts. The gene calls are TRBV7-2 and TRBJ2-1; 7 bases match TRBD1. Germline-derived CDR1 and CDR2 are SGHTA and FQGNSA. Trimming cost V 5 bases and J 12 bases; bases outside gene matches: 13. The CDR3 spans 14 residues. CDR3 region: CASSREAYRGWQFF. Here the CDR3 DNA reads TGTGCCAGCAGCCGCGAGGCTTACAGGGGCTGGCAGTTCTTC.